This paragraph reports one T cell receptor (beta chain). Its cognate antigen is unknown. A read error is possible here, since a much larger clone lies one base away. The sample belongs to a study of CD8+CD57+ T cells in acquired aplastic anemia. In the study overall: Sorted CD4+ and CD8+ cell DNA averaged about 3.5 ug. Overall study results and limits: Patients and controls shared about 30 CD8+ CDR3 sequences. Patients and controls had CD8+ Simpson's diversity values that were not significantly distinct.

Sequencing was done on patients that had shown CD8+CD57+ cell expansion by flow cytometry. It was genomic DNA that served as the template for profiling TCR beta VDJ and CDR3. Each CDR3 protein gets one entry after TCRdb re-called the reads with MiXCR. The sample yields 150,000 to 180,000 distinct CDR3 sequences, just over 50% seen once. CDR1 SGDLS and CDR2 YYNGEE come from the germline V gene. This CDR3 contains 14 residues. The sample comprised sorted CD4+, CD8+, or CD8+CD57+ T cells (not recorded which) from PBMCs. The sequence was obtained from a human donor with aplastic anemia. J is TRBJ2-1 and V is TRBV9; D is possibly TRBD1 or TRBD2 (7 bases each). The CDR3 DNA sequence: TGTGCCAGCAGGCCAGGGGGGGGCTTGGATGAGCAGCTCTTC. This codes for CASRPGGGLDEQLF.